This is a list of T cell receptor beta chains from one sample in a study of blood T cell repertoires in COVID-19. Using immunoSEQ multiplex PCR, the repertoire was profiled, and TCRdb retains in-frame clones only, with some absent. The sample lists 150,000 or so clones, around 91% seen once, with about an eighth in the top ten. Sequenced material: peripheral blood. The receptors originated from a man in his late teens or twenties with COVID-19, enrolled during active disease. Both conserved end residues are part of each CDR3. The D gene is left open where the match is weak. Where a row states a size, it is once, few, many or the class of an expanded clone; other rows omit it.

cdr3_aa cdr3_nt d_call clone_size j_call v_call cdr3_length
CASSLLAALSSGANVLTF TGTGCCAGCAGTTTACTGGCGGCCTTAAGCTCTGGGGCCAACGTCCTGACTTTC - - TRBJ2-6 TRBV28 18
CASSSLGGPYGYTF TGTGCCAGCAGTTCCCTCGGGGGGCCCTATGGCTACACCTTC - - TRBJ1-2 TRBV27 14
CASKSLLVYEQYF TGTGCCAGCAAGTCCCTACTCGTCTACGAGCAGTACTTC - - TRBJ2-7 TRBV6-7 13
CASSLRGDRGQETQYF TGTGCCAGCAGCTTAAGAGGGGACAGGGGGCAGGAGACCCAGTACTTC TRBD1 - TRBJ2-5 TRBV11-2 16
CASSLVPRPLLGEQFF TGTGCCAGCAGTTTAGTGCCTAGACCCTTATTGGGTGAGCAGTTCTTC - once TRBJ2-1 TRBV27 16
CASSLRGSGAYNEQFF TGTGCCAGCAGTTTAAGGGGGAGCGGGGCCTACAATGAGCAGTTCTTC - - TRBJ2-1 TRBV27 16
CASPQGLAGNTGELFF TGTGCCAGCCCCCAGGGACTAGCGGGAAACACCGGGGAGCTGTTTTTT TRBD2 - TRBJ2-2 TRBV11-2 16
CASWGGANYGYTF TGTGCCAGCTGGGGGGGCGCAAACTATGGCTACACCTTC - - TRBJ1-2 TRBV7-2 13
CASSPTGGQNYGYTF TGTGCCAGCAGCCCCACAGGGGGCCAGAACTATGGCTACACCTTC TRBD1 - TRBJ1-2 TRBV13 15
CASSGTGGIGNTIYF TGTGCCAGCAGCGGGACAGGGGGGATTGGAAACACCATATATTTT TRBD1 - TRBJ1-3 TRBV2 15
CSVEVRQLEAFF TGCAGCGTTGAAGTGCGGCAGCTTGAAGCTTTCTTT - - TRBJ1-1 TRBV29-1 12
CASSFRGSNSPLHF TGTGCCAGCAGCTTCAGGGGCTCGAATTCACCCCTCCACTTT - - TRBJ1-6 TRBV27 14
CASSLSRPYEQYF TGTGCCAGCAGTTTGTCCAGGCCCTACGAGCAGTACTTC - - TRBJ2-7 TRBV12-3/TRBV12-4 13
CASSQGQGKSYF TGCGCCAGCAGCCAGGGACAGGGGAAGTCTTACTTC TRBD1 - TRBJ2-4 TRBV4-3 12
CASSFSTEAYEQYF TGTGCCAGCAGTTTTTCGACAGAAGCCTACGAGCAGTACTTC - - TRBJ2-7 TRBV28 14
CASASQQGGNSPLHF TGTGCCAGCGCGTCCCAACAGGGGGGCAATTCACCCCTCCACTTT TRBD1 - TRBJ1-6 TRBV28 15
CASSTHSGRSYEQYF TGTGCCAGCAGCACCCATAGCGGGCGCTCCTACGAGCAGTACTTC TRBD2 - TRBJ2-7 TRBV7-2 15
CASSSPRRGNEQYF TGTGCCAGCAGCTCCCCAAGGCGGGGGAACGAGCAGTACTTC TRBD2 - TRBJ2-7 TRBV11-2 14
CASSQAYKSQGADTQYF TGTGCCAGCAGCCAAGCTTATAAAAGTCAGGGGGCAGATACGCAGTATTTT TRBD1 - TRBJ2-3 TRBV14 17
CASSPRTSGSVQETQYF TGTGCCAGCAGCCCCAGGACTAGCGGGAGTGTTCAAGAGACCCAGTACTTC TRBD2 once TRBJ2-5 TRBV7-2 17
CASSRARLLAGEQFF TGTGCCAGCAGCAGGGCACGACTGCTAGCGGGTGAGCAGTTCTTC TRBD2 - TRBJ2-1 TRBV7-9 15
CASSLASGYEQYF TGTGCCAGCAGCCTCGCTAGCGGCTACGAGCAGTACTTC TRBD2 - TRBJ2-7 TRBV5-6 13
CASSFLPVNRYPSYEQYF TGTGCCAGCAGTTTTCTCCCCGTTAACAGGTATCCCTCCTACGAGCAGTACTTC - - TRBJ2-7 TRBV27 18
CASSIQGKSEQYF TGTGCCAGTAGTATTCAGGGAAAGAGCGAGCAGTACTTC - - TRBJ2-7 TRBV19 13
CASSQTEIINSPLHF TGTGCCAGCAGTCAGACAGAAATCATTAATTCACCCCTCCACTTT - - TRBJ1-6 TRBV6-6 15
CASSFSLAGDTQYF TGCGCCAGCAGCTTCTCTCTAGCGGGCGATACGCAGTATTTT TRBD2 - TRBJ2-3 TRBV5-1 14
CASSFPPAGGDIVGTDTQYF TGTGCCAGCAGTTTTCCCCCCGCGGGAGGAGATATTGTTGGAACAGATACGCAGTATTTT TRBD2 - TRBJ2-3 TRBV28 20
CASSPGTSGRASYEQYF TGCGCCAGCAGCCCCGGGACTAGCGGGAGGGCTTCCTACGAGCAGTACTTC TRBD2 - TRBJ2-7 TRBV4-3 17
CAISLTGVGTDTQYF TGTGCCATCAGTTTGACAGGGGTCGGGACAGATACGCAGTATTTT TRBD1 - TRBJ2-3 TRBV10-3 15
CASSWGLAGDTQYF TGTGCCAGCAGTTGGGGACTAGCTGGAGATACGCAGTATTTT TRBD2 - TRBJ2-3 TRBV28 14
CASSQVSGTKRNTQYF TGCGCCAGCAGCCAAGTTAGCGGGACTAAGCGAAACACCCAGTACTTC TRBD2 - TRBJ2-5 TRBV4-3 16
CASSPGGYEQYF TGTGCCAGCAGCCCAGGAGGTTACGAGCAGTACTTC - - TRBJ2-7 TRBV7-3 12
CASSSTGETQYF TGTGCCAGCAGCTCAACAGGAGAGACCCAGTACTTC - - TRBJ2-5 TRBV7-2 12
CASSLFGRSNTGELFF TGTGCCAGCAGTTTATTCGGGAGGTCGAACACCGGGGAGCTGTTTTTT TRBD2 - TRBJ2-2 TRBV27 16
CASSAPLIAGLQETQYF TGTGCCAGCAGCGCCCCTTTAATAGCGGGGTTACAAGAGACCCAGTACTTC TRBD2 - TRBJ2-5 TRBV7-2 17
CAGLREEGETQYF TGTGCCGGGCTGCGCGAGGAGGGGGAGACCCAGTACTTC - - TRBJ2-5 TRBV30 13
CATSRDRTGLNTGELFF TGTGCCACCAGCAGAGATCGAACAGGGCTGAACACCGGGGAGCTGTTTTTT - - TRBJ2-2 TRBV15 17
CASSPREYNEQFF TGTGCCAGCAGCCCTCGGGAGTACAATGAGCAGTTCTTC - few TRBJ2-1 TRBV7-9 13
CASSEWGGPSGNTIYF TGTGCCAGCAGTGAATGGGGGGGACCCTCTGGAAACACCATATATTTT - - TRBJ1-3 TRBV25-1 16
CASSLAHGNNEQFF TGTGCCAGCAGCTTGGCTCATGGTAACAATGAGCAGTTCTTC - - TRBJ2-1 TRBV7-2 14
CAISGTGGNQPQHF TGTGCCATCTCCGGGACAGGGGGAAATCAGCCCCAGCATTTT TRBD1 - TRBJ1-5 TRBV10-3 14
CASSSWRSAQNTIYF TGTGCCAGCAGCTCGTGGAGAAGCGCCCAAAACACCATATATTTT - once TRBJ1-3 TRBV5-5 15